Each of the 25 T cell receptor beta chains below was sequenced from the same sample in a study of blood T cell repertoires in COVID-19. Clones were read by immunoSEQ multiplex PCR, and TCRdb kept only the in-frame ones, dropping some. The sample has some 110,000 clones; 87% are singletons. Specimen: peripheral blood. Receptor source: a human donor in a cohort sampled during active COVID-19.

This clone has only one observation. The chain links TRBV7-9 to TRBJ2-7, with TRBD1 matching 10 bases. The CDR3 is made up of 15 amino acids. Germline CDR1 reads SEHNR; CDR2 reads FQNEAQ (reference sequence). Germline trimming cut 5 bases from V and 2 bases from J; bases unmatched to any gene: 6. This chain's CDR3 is CASSDSGTGAYEQYF. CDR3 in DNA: TGTGCCAGCAGCGACTCCGGGACAGGGGCCTACGAGCAGTACTTC.

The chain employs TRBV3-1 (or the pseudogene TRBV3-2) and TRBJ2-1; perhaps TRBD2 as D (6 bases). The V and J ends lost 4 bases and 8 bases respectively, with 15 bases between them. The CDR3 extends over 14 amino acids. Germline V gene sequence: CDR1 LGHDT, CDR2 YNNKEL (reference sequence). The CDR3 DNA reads TGTGCCAGCAGCCTTAGTTCGGGGGACCATGAGCAGTTCTTC. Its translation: CASSLSSGDHEQFF.

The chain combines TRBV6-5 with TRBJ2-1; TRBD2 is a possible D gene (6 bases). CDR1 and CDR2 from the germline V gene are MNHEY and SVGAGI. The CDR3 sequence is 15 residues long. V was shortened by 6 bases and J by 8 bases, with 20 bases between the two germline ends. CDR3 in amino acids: CASRPPGLTWDEQFF. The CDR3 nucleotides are TGTGCCAGCAGGCCGCCGGGACTCACTTGGGATGAGCAGTTCTTC.

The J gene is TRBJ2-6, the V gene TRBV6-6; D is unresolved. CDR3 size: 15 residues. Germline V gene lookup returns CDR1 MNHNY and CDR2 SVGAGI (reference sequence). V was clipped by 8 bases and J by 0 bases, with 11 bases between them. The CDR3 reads CASEGSSSGANVLTF. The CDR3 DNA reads TGTGCCAGCGAAGGATCTAGCTCTGGGGCCAACGTCCTGACTTTC.

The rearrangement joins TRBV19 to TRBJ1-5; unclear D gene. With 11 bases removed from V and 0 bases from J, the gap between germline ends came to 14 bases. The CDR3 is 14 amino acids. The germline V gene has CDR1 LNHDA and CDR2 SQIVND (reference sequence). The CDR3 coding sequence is TGTGCCCACCCGTCGAGACTTAGCAATCAGCCCCAGCATTTT. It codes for CAHPSRLSNQPQHF.

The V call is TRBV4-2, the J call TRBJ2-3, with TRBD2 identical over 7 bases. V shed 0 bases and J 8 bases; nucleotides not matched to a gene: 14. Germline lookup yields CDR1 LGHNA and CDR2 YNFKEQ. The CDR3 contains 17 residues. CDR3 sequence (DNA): TGTGCCAGCAGCCAAGATAGTTTTCCAAGGGGAGGGCGTACGCAGTATTTT. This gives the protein CASSQDSFPRGGRTQYF.

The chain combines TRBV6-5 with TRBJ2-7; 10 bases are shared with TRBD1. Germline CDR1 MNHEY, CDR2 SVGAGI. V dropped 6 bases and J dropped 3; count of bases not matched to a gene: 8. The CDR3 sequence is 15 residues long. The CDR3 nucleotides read TGTGCCAGCAGATCCACCCGGGACAGGGGCTACGAGCAGTACTTC. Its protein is CASRSTRDRGYEQYF.

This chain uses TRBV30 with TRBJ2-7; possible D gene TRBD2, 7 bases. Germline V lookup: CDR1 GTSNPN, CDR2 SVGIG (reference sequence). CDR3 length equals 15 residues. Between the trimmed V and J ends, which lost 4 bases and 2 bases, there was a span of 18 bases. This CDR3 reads CAWTRGGMGPYEQYF. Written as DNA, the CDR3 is TGTGCCTGGACGAGGGGGGGGATGGGGCCCTACGAGCAGTACTTC.

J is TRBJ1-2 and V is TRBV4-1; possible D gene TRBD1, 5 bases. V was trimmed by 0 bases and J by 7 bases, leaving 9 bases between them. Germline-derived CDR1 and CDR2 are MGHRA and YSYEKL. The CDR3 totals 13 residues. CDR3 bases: TGCGCCAGCAGCCAAGATATGGGGCGTGGCTACACCTTC. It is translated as CASSQDMGRGYTF.

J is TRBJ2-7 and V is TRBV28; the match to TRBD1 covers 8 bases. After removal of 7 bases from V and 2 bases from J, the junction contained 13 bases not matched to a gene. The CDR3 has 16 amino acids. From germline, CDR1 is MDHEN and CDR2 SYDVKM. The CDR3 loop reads CASKPAAGTGPYEQYF. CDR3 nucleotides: TGTGCCAGCAAACCGGCAGCCGGGACAGGCCCCTACGAGCAGTACTTC.

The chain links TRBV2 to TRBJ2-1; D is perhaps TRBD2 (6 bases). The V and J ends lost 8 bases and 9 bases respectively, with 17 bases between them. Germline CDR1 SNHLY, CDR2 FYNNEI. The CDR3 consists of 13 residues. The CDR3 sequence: CASARDQRLEQFF. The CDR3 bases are TGTGCCAGCGCGCGGGACCAACGGCTTGAGCAGTTCTTC.

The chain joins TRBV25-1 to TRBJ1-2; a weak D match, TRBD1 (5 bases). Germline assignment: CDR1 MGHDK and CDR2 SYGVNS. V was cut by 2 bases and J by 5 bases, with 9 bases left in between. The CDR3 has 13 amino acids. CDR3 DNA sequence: TGTGCCAGCAGTGAAGCAGGGAAGTATGGCTACACCTTC. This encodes CASSEAGKYGYTF.

This CDR3 is CASSFGGGAPSNTQYF. The CDR3 DNA reads as TGTGCCAGCAGCTTCGGCGGGGGAGCCCCGTCGAATACGCAGTATTTT. The J gene is TRBJ2-3, the V gene TRBV7-6; 7 nucleotides agree with TRBD2. This CDR3 is built from 16 residues. V shed 3 bases, J shed 7 bases, and the junction held 13 bases outside the gene matches. Germline V gives CDR1 SGHVS, CDR2 FNYEAQ.

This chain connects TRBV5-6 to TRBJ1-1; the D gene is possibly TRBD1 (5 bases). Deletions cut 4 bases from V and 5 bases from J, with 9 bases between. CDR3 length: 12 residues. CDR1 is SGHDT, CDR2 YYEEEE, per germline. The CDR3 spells CASSIGGTEAFF. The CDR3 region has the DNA TGTGCCAGCAGCATTGGGGGGACTGAAGCTTTCTTT.

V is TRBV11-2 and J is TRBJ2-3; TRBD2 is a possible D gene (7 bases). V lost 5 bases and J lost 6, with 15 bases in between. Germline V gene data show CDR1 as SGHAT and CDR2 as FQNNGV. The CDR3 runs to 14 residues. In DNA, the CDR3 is TGTGCCAGCAGCCCCGCGCGGGGGCCGGATACGCAGTATTTT. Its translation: CASSPARGPDTQYF.

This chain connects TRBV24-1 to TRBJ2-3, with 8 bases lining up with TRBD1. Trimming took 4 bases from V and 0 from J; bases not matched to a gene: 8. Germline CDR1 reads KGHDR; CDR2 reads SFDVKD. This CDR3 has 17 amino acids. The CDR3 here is CATSDPTGVRSTDTQYF. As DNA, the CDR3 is TGTGCCACCAGTGACCCGACAGGGGTGCGGAGCACAGATACGCAGTATTTT.

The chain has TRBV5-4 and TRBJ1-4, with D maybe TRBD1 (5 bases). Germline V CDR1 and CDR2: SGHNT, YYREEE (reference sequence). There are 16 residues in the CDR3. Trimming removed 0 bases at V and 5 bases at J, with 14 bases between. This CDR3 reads CASSLDGAATNEKLFF. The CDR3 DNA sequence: TGTGCCAGCAGCTTGGATGGGGCAGCCACGAATGAAAAACTGTTTTTT. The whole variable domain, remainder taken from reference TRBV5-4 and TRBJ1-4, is ETGVTQSPTHLIKTRGQQVTLRCSSQSGHNTVSWYQQALGQGPQFIFQYYREEENGRGNFPPRFSGLQFPNYSSELNVNALELDDSALYLCASSLDGAATNEKLFFGSGTQLSVL.

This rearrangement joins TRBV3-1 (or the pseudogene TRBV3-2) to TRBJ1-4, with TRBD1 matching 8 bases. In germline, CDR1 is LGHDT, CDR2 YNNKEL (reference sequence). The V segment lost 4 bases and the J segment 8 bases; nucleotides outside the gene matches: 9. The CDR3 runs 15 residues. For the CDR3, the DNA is TGTGCCAGCAGCCCAAACCCGGACAGGGTGGAAAAACTGTTTTTT. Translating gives CASSPNPDRVEKLFF.

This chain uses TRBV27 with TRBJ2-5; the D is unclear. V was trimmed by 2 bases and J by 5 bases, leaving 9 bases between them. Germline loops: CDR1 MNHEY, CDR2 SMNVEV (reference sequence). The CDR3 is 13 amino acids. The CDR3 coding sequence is TGTGCCAGCAGTTTAGGTGAGAGGGAGACCCAGTACTTC. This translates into CASSLGERETQYF.

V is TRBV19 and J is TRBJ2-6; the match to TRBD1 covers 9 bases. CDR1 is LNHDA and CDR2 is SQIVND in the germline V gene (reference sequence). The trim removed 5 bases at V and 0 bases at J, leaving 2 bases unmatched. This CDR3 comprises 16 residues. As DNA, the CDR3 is TGTGCCAGTAGTGGGACAGGGTTCTCTGGGGCCAACGTCCTGACTTTC. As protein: CASSGTGFSGANVLTF.

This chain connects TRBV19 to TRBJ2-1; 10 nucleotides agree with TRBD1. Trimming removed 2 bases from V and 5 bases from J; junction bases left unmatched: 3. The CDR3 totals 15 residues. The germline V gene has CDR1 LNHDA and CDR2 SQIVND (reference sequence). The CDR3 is CASSIRDRGNNEQFF. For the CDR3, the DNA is TGTGCCAGTAGTATAAGGGACAGGGGAAACAATGAGCAGTTCTTC. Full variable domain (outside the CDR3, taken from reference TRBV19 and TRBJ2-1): DGGITQSPKYLFRKEGQNVTLSCEQNLNHDAMYWYRQDPGQGLRLIYYSQIVNDFQKGDIAEGYSVSREKKESFPLTVTSAQKNPTAFYLCASSIRDRGNNEQFFGPGTRLTVL.

The CDR3 nucleotides are TGTGCCACCAGCAGAGATACACTAGCATGGGATACGCAGTATTTT. Residues: CATSRDTLAWDTQYF. The V call is TRBV15, the J call TRBJ2-3, with D possibly matching TRBD2 (6 bases). This CDR3 is 15 amino acids long. Trimming shortened V by 0 bases and J by 6 bases, and 13 bases separated the two germline ends. The germline gives CDR1 LNHNV, CDR2 YYDKDF (reference sequence).

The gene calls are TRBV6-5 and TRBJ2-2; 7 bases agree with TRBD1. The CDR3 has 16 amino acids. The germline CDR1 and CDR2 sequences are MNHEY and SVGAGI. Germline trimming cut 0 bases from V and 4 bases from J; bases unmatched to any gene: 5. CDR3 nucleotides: TGTGCCAGCAGTTACTCGAGAGGGGGCGGCACCGGGGAGCTGTTTTTT. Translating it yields CASSYSRGGGTGELFF.

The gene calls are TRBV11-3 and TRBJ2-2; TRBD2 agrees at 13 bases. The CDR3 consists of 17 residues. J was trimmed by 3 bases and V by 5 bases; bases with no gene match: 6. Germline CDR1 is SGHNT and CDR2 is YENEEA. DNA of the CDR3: TGTGCCAGCAGCGCAACTAGCGGGAGGGTGGACACCGGGGAGCTGTTTTTT. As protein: CASSATSGRVDTGELFF.

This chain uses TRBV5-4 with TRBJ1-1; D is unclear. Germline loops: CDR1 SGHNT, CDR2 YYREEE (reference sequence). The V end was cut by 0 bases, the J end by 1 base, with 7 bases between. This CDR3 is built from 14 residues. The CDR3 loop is CASSLAGPNTEAFF. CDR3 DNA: TGTGCCAGCAGCTTGGCAGGTCCGAACACTGAAGCTTTCTTT.